Presented here are 17 T cell receptor beta chains from one specimen sequenced in a study of blood T cell repertoires in COVID-19. This table comes from immunoSEQ multiplex PCR, and its TCRdb copy is limited to in-frame clones, with some not included. The data show 130,000 to 150,000 clones, approximately 80% seen once. The sample comprised peripheral blood. These receptors were taken from a human donor with acute or convalescent COVID-19. The donor label of this sample is uncertain.

The rearrangement joins TRBV27 to TRBJ1-1; 7 bases are a match to TRBD1. The CDR3 length is 14 residues. The trim removed 2 bases at V and 3 bases at J, leaving 3 bases unmatched. Looked up from germline, CDR1 is MNHEY and CDR2 is SMNVEV (reference sequence). The CDR3 nucleotides are TGTGCCAGCAGTTTAATAGGGGGCTACACTGAAGCTTTCTTT. It translates to CASSLIGGYTEAFF.

V usage is TRBV6-6 and J usage is TRBJ2-7, with 10 nucleotides matching TRBD2. CDR3 length: 14 amino acids. V dropped 5 bases and J dropped 3; count of bases not matched to a gene: 4. CDR1 is MNHNY and CDR2 is SVGAGI in the germline V gene (reference sequence). CDR3 bases: TGTGCCAGCAGTCTAGCGGGGGTGTTCTACGAGCAGTACGTC. Translating gives CASSLAGVFYEQYV.

The rearrangement links TRBV5-1 to TRBJ1-3; D unclear. This CDR3 has 15 amino acids. Trimming took 0 bases from V and 0 from J, leaving 7 bases between them. Germline V lookup: CDR1 SGHRS, CDR2 YFSETQ. CDR3 sequence: CASSLERNSGNTIYF. Written as DNA, the CDR3 is TGCGCCAGCAGCTTGGAGAGGAACTCTGGAAACACCATATATTTT.

The V gene is TRBV29-1, the J gene TRBJ1-2; the match to TRBD1 covers 7 bases. The CDR3 consists of 13 residues. Trimming removed 5 bases from V and 8 bases from J; junction bases left unmatched: 11. Per germline, CDR1 SQVTM and CDR2 ANQGSEA. CDR3: CSVRQGLALGYTF. The DNA for the CDR3 is TGCAGCGTTCGACAGGGCCTGGCCCTGGGCTACACCTTC.

V and J are TRBV20-1 and TRBJ1-2; the D gene is possibly TRBD1 (5 bases). Trimming stripped 3 bases from V and 4 bases from J, with 9 bases between. The CDR3 length is 12 residues. CDR1 and CDR2 from the germline V gene are DFQATT and SNEGSKA (reference sequence). CDR3: CSASAGSYGYTF. The CDR3 nucleotides are TGCAGTGCTAGTGCAGGGTCCTATGGCTACACCTTC.

The CDR3 sequence is CASRDSGGGTEAFF. In DNA form, the CDR3 reads TGTGCCAGCAGGGATTCAGGGGGCGGCACTGAAGCTTTCTTT. The chain joins TRBV6-5 to TRBJ1-1, with 8 bases lining up with TRBD1. Germline V gene lookup returns CDR1 MNHEY and CDR2 SVGAGI. With V trimmed by 6 bases and J by 4 bases, 7 bases remained unmatched. There are 14 residues in the CDR3.

V is TRBV5-1 and J is TRBJ2-7, with D maybe TRBD2 (6 bases). The CDR3 is 15 amino acids. Trimming took off 0 bases at V and 0 bases at J, with 10 bases between the two ends. The germline V gene has CDR1 SGHRS and CDR2 YFSETQ. The CDR3 spells CASSLDGGASYEQYF. DNA for the CDR3: TGCGCCAGCAGCTTGGATGGCGGGGCCTCCTACGAGCAGTACTTC.

The rearrangement links TRBV2 to TRBJ1-1; 7 bases agree with TRBD1. V was clipped by 7 bases and J by 4 bases; unmatched bases: 6. Germline lookup yields CDR1 SNHLY and CDR2 FYNNEI. The CDR3 consists of 13 residues. The chain's CDR3 is CASKAGGFTEAFF. CDR3 coding DNA: TGTGCCAGCAAGGCAGGGGGATTCACTGAAGCTTTCTTT.

The J gene is TRBJ1-2, the V gene TRBV12-3 or TRBV12-4; TRBD1 might be the D (5 bases). Trimming took 3 bases from V and 8 from J, leaving 13 bases between them. CDR3 length equals 13 residues. The DNA for the CDR3 is TGTGCCAGCAGTTTTTCCAAGGGGCAGGGCTACACCTTC. This translates into CASSFSKGQGYTF.

This clone was seen a handful of times. V is TRBV29-1 and J is TRBJ2-7; a possible D gene is TRBD1 (6 bases). Trimming shortened V by 1 base and J by 0 bases, and 16 bases separated the two germline ends. Germline assignment: CDR1 SQVTM and CDR2 ANQGSEA. This CDR3 contains 16 residues. In DNA form, the CDR3 reads TGCAGCGTTGAAGGGGTAACAGGGTCTCCCTCCTACGAGCAGTACTTC. Encoded protein: CSVEGVTGSPSYEQYF.

This chain connects TRBV6-1 to TRBJ2-3, with 14 bases matching TRBD2. The germline gives CDR1 MNHNS, CDR2 SASEGT. V was clipped by 0 bases and J by 1 base; unmatched bases: 0. The CDR3 extends over 17 amino acids. As DNA, the CDR3 is TGTGCCAGCAGTGAAGCGACTAGCGGGGGGGGCACAGATACGCAGTATTTT. Translated: CASSEATSGGGTDTQYF.

This clone was observed a single time. The same CDR3 is also encoded by other DNA sequences in this sample. The chain combines TRBV5-1 with TRBJ1-3; D gene ambiguous. V lost 0 bases and J lost 0, with 7 bases in between. This CDR3 comprises 15 residues. CDR1 and CDR2 from the germline V gene are SGHRS and YFSETQ. DNA of the CDR3: TGCGCCAGCAGCTTGGATGGCTCCTCTGGAAACACCATATATTTT. Its translation: CASSLDGSSGNTIYF.

This clone was recorded a few times. The chain employs TRBV18 and TRBJ1-1, with D hard to call. V was pared by 6 bases and J by 0 bases, with 5 bases between. Germline loops: CDR1 KGHSH, CDR2 LQKENI. The CDR3 is 12 residues long. CDR3 residues: CASSLMNTEAFF. Written as DNA, the CDR3 is TGTGCCAGCTCTCTAATGAACACTGAAGCTTTCTTT.

V gene TRBV13 combines with J gene TRBJ2-7; 11 bases are shared with TRBD1. The V and J ends lost 4 bases and 4 bases, in that order; junction bases with no gene match: 6. Germline V gene sequence: CDR1 PRHDT, CDR2 FYEKMQ (reference sequence). The CDR3 runs to 15 residues. CDR3 amino acids: CASSSGTGGDYEQYF. The CDR3 region has the DNA TGTGCCAGCAGCTCCGGGACAGGGGGAGATTACGAGCAGTACTTC.

The rearrangement uses TRBV9 and TRBJ2-2; 9 bases fit TRBD2. CDR3 length: 16 residues. V lost 0 bases to trimming and J lost 5 bases; unmatched junction nucleotides: 5. Germline values: CDR1 SGDLS, CDR2 YYNGEE. The CDR3 reads CASSVEAGGRTGELFF. The CDR3 DNA reads TGTGCCAGCAGCGTAGAAGCGGGGGGTAGGACCGGGGAGCTGTTTTTT. Full variable domain (remainder filled in from reference TRBV9 and TRBJ2-2): DSGVTQTPKHLITATGQRVTLRCSPRSGDLSVYWYQQSLDQGLQFLIQYYNGEERAKGNILERFSAQQFPDLHSELNLSSLELGDSALYFCASSVEAGGRTGELFFGEGSRLTVL.

The rearrangement joins TRBV18 to TRBJ1-1, with 10 bases that match TRBD1. The CDR3 sequence is 13 residues long. Looked up from germline, CDR1 is KGHSH and CDR2 is LQKENI. Trimming took 4 bases from V and 11 from J; bases not matched to a gene: 7. The CDR3 protein is CASSQDRGLGAFF. CDR3 nucleotide sequence: TGTGCCAGCTCACAAGACAGGGGGCTGGGGGCTTTCTTT.

The gene calls are TRBV30 and TRBJ2-3, with TRBD1 identical over 8 bases. There are 15 residues in the CDR3. Germline CDR1 reads GTSNPN; CDR2 reads SVGIG (reference sequence). Losses at the gene ends were 0 bases for V and 2 bases for J; bases not matched to a gene: 4. This CDR3 reads CAWSVQGASTDTQYF. CDR3 coding DNA: TGTGCCTGGAGTGTTCAGGGGGCTTCCACAGATACGCAGTATTTT.